A single sample is the source of the 19 T cell receptor beta chains below, sequenced in a study of blood T cell repertoires in COVID-19. The data were produced by immunoSEQ multiplex PCR, yet TCRdb's version contains in-frame clones alone and is incomplete. The sample has fewer than 75,000 clones, 70% to 85% seen once. Sequenced sample: peripheral blood. These receptors came from a human donor in a cohort sampled during active COVID-19.

This clone was detected only once. The rearrangement joins TRBV5-1 to TRBJ2-7; D perhaps matches TRBD1 (6 bases). V lost 1 base and J 4 bases, leaving 12 bases between the germline ends. Germline CDR1 reads SGHRS; CDR2 reads YFSETQ. The CDR3 loop spans 14 amino acids. The CDR3 DNA follows: TGCGCCAGCAGCTTGCTTGACAGGAATTACGAGCAGTACTTC. It translates to CASSLLDRNYEQYF.

This rearrangement joins TRBV7-2 to TRBJ1-1; 7 positions agree with TRBD1. Looked up from germline, CDR1 is SGHTA and CDR2 is FQGNSA. With V trimmed by 5 bases and J by 1 base, 7 bases remained unmatched. The CDR3 length is 15 residues. DNA of the CDR3: TGTGCCAGCAGCCCAGGGGGTGCCGGGAACACTGAAGCTTTCTTT. It is translated as CASSPGGAGNTEAFF. Full variable domain (outside the CDR3, taken from reference TRBV7-2 and TRBJ1-1): GAGVSQSPSNKVTEKGKDVELRCDPISGHTALYWYRQSLGQGLEFLIYFQGNSAPDKSGLPSDRFSAERTGGSVSTLTIQRTQQEDSAVYLCASSPGGAGNTEAFFGQGTRLTVV.

This clone was seen only once. J is TRBJ1-4 and V is TRBV5-5, with 10 positions matching TRBD1. The CDR3 is made up of 15 amino acids. Per the germline V gene, CDR1 is SGHKS and CDR2 is YYEKEE (reference sequence). Losses at the gene ends were 4 bases for V and 7 bases for J; bases not matched to a gene: 7. For the CDR3, the DNA is TGTGCCAGCAGCCGAACGGACAGGGGGACTGAAAAACTGTTTTTT. This codes for CASSRTDRGTEKLFF.

The chain couples TRBV9 to TRBJ1-3; tentative D call: TRBD1 (6 bases). Trimming took 4 bases from V and 4 from J, leaving 9 bases between them. Germline CDR1 is SGDLS and CDR2 is YYNGEE. This CDR3 comprises 13 residues. CDR3 nucleotides: TGTGCCAGCAGCCGGGACAACGGAAACACCATATATTTT. Translation: CASSRDNGNTIYF.

V gene TRBV2 combines with J gene TRBJ1-5; 8 positions agree with TRBD1. The trim removed 4 bases at V and 3 bases at J, leaving 5 bases unmatched. This CDR3 is 15 amino acids long. Germline loops: CDR1 SNHLY, CDR2 FYNNEI. The CDR3 bases are TGTGCCAGCAGTGTATCGGGACAGGTCAATCAGCCCCAGCATTTT. Protein product: CASSVSGQVNQPQHF.

The V gene is TRBV6-1, the J gene TRBJ1-4, with 7 bases that match TRBD1. The CDR3 totals 14 residues. J lost 8 bases, V lost 3 bases, and 6 bases had no gene match. Germline V gene sequence: CDR1 MNHNS, CDR2 SASEGT. CDR3 region: CASSEDRTREKLFF. The CDR3 region has the DNA TGTGCCAGCAGTGAGGACAGGACGAGGGAAAAACTGTTTTTT.

The chain carries TRBV19 and TRBJ2-6; 8 bases match TRBD1. Germline loops: CDR1 LNHDA, CDR2 SQIVND (reference sequence). V was pared by 2 bases and J by 2 bases, with 11 bases of the junction left unmatched. There are 19 residues in the CDR3. The CDR3 DNA reads TGTGCCAGTAGTATACCAGGGGGCGTGTATATTGCTGGGGCCAACGTCCTGACTTTC. Encoded protein: CASSIPGGVYIAGANVLTF. Based on the CDR3 plus reference TRBV19 and TRBJ2-6, the full variable domain is DGGITQSPKYLFRKEGQNVTLSCEQNLNHDAMYWYRQDPGQGLRLIYYSQIVNDFQKGDIAEGYSVSREKKESFPLTVTSAQKNPTAFYLCASSIPGGVYIAGANVLTFGAGSRLTVL.

A single count supports this clone. The genes are TRBV7-9 and TRBJ2-1; TRBD1 matches 9 bases. The germline gives CDR1 SEHNR, CDR2 FQNEAQ (reference sequence). This CDR3 spans 16 amino acids. The J segment lost 4 bases and the V segment lost 4 bases, leaving 8 bases of the junction unmatched. The chain's CDR3 is CASSSLGQGPYNEQFF. The CDR3 bases are TGTGCCAGCAGCTCCTTGGGACAGGGCCCGTACAATGAGCAGTTCTTC.

Only a few counts were recorded for this clone. This sequence joins TRBV30 and TRBJ2-7, with TRBD1 identical over 8 bases. The germline V gene encodes CDR1 GTSNPN and CDR2 SVGIG (reference sequence). This CDR3 has 15 residues. Trimming at V came to 5 bases and at J to 2 bases, leaving 11 bases not matched to a gene. CDR3 region: CAWGLGTGITYEQYF. The CDR3 bases are TGTGCCTGGGGGCTCGGGACAGGAATTACCTACGAGCAGTACTTC.

V gene TRBV6-5 combines with J gene TRBJ2-1; 12 nucleotides align to TRBD2. V was clipped by 6 bases and J by 3 bases; unmatched bases: 3. This CDR3 comprises 15 residues. The V gene's germline CDR1 is MNHEY and CDR2 SVGAGI. CDR3 coding DNA: TGTGCCAGCAGACTAGCGGGGGGAGTCTACAATGAGCAGTTCTTC. This gives the protein CASRLAGGVYNEQFF.

The V gene is TRBV6-2 or TRBV6-3, the J gene TRBJ1-1, with 10 bases matching TRBD1. V shed 5 bases and J 0 bases; nucleotides not matched to a gene: 9. Per the germline V gene, CDR1 is MNHEY and CDR2 is SVGEGT. The CDR3 runs to 17 residues. CDR3 nucleotides: TGTGCCAGCAGTAAACTGACAGGGGGCGCGTTGAACACTGAAGCTTTCTTT. Protein sequence: CASSKLTGGALNTEAFF.

J is TRBJ2-2 and V is TRBV12-5; 10 bases fit TRBD2. V trimming: 3 bases; J trimming: 5 bases; junction bases outside the gene matches: 9. Per the germline V gene, CDR1 is LGHNT and CDR2 is FRNRAP. The CDR3 extends over 17 amino acids. CDR3 residues: CASGLYSGGIFTGELFF. CDR3 DNA: TGTGCTAGTGGTTTATATAGCGGGGGGATCTTTACCGGGGAGCTGTTTTTT.

The chain combines TRBV25-1 with TRBJ1-2, with a possible D match to TRBD1 (6 bases). This CDR3 region has 15 residues. The V gene lost 3 bases and the J gene lost 2 bases, with 13 bases spanning the gap. Germline V gene lookup returns CDR1 MGHDK and CDR2 SYGVNS. The CDR3 DNA reads TGTGCCAGCAGTGACCCTGGGGGACAAAACTATGGCTACACCTTC. This gives the protein CASSDPGGQNYGYTF.

The chain joins TRBV11-2 to TRBJ1-1, with TRBD1 matching 9 bases. V lost 5 bases, J lost 7 bases, and 8 bases stayed unmatched. The CDR3 is 14 amino acids. Germline assignment: CDR1 SGHAT and CDR2 FQNNGV. The CDR3 loop reads CASSRLDRGYEAFF. CDR3 DNA sequence: TGTGCCAGCAGCAGACTGGACAGGGGTTATGAAGCTTTCTTT.

The gene calls are TRBV5-1 and TRBJ2-3; D is unresolved. The CDR3 extends over 14 amino acids. Trimming took 0 bases from V and 0 from J, leaving 5 bases between them. Per germline, CDR1 SGHRS and CDR2 YFSETQ. Here the CDR3 reads CASSLDSSTDTQYF. CDR3 sequence (DNA): TGCGCCAGCAGCTTGGATTCTAGCACAGATACGCAGTATTTT. The full variable domain, with the rest looked up from reference TRBV5-1 and TRBJ2-3, is KAGVTQTPRYLIKTRGQQVTLSCSPISGHRSVSWYQQTPGQGLQFLFEYFSETQRNKGNFPGRFSGRQFSNSRSEMNVSTLELGDSALYLCASSLDSSTDTQYFGPGTRLTVL.

The chain employs TRBV7-2 and TRBJ2-5; D possibly corresponds to TRBD1 (6 bases). Trimming cost V 5 bases and J 5 bases, with 15 bases left between them. The CDR3 covers 14 residues. The germline gives CDR1 SGHTA, CDR2 FQGNSA. CDR3 amino acids: CASSHSYQGETQYF. The CDR3 DNA reads as TGTGCCAGCAGCCACAGTTACCAGGGGGAGACCCAGTACTTC.

The rearrangement uses TRBV9 and TRBJ2-6, with D possibly TRBD1 on 7 matching bases. V lost 1 base and J 4 bases, leaving 9 bases between the germline ends. This CDR3 is built from 15 residues. CDR1 is SGDLS and CDR2 is YYNGEE in the germline V gene. The CDR3 sequence: CASSVQGGGANVLTF. The CDR3 DNA reads as TGTGCCAGCAGCGTACAGGGGGGAGGGGCCAACGTCCTGACTTTC.

The rearrangement links TRBV5-1 to TRBJ1-3, with D uncertain. Germline V CDR1 and CDR2: SGHRS, YFSETQ. The length of the CDR3 is 14 residues. V lost 5 bases, J lost 4 bases, and 13 bases lay in between. CDR3 DNA sequence: TGCGCCAGCAGTAAGGGAGTAGGAGGAAACACCATATATTTT. As protein: CASSKGVGGNTIYF.

V gene TRBV6-1 combines with J gene TRBJ1-5; possibly TRBD1 for D (5 bases). CDR1 and CDR2 from the germline V gene are MNHNS and SASEGT. The CDR3 length is 16 residues. The V and J ends lost 1 base and 0 bases respectively, with 10 bases between them. DNA for the CDR3: TGTGCCAGCAGTGAAGTCGGGCAGGGTAGCAATCAGCCCCAGCATTTT. Translated: CASSEVGQGSNQPQHF.